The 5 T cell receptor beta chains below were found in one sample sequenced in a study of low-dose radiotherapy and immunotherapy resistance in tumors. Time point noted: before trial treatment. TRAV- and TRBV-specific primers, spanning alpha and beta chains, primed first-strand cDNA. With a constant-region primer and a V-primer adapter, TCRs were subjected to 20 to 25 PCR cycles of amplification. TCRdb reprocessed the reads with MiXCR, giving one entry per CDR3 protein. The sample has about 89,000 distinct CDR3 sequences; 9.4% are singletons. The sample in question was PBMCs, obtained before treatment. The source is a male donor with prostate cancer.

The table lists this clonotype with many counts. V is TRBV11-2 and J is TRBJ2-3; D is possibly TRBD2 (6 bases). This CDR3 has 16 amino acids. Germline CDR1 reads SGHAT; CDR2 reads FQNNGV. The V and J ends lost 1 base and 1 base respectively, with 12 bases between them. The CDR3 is CASSLGASVGTDTQYF. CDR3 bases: TGTGCCAGCAGCTTAGGGGCTAGCGTGGGCACAGATACGCAGTATTTT.

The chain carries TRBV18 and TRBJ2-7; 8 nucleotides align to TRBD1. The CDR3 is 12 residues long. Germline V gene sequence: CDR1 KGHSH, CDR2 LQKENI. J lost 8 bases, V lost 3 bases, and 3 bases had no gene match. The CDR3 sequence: CASSPTGDKQYF. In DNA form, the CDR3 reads TGTGCCAGCTCACCGACAGGGGACAAGCAGTACTTC.

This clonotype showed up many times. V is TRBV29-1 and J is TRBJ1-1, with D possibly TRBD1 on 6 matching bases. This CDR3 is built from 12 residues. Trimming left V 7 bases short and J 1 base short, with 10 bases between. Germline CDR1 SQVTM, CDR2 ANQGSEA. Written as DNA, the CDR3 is TGCAGCGGGGGACACTCGAACACTGAAGCTTTCTTT. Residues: CSGGHSNTEAFF.

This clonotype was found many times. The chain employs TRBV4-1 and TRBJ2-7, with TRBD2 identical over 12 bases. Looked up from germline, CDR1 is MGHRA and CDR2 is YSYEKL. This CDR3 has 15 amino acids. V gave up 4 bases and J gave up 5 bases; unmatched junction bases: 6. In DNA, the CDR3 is TGCGCCAGCAGCCGCCTAGCGGGGGGGATCGACGAGCAGTACTTC. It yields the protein CASSRLAGGIDEQYF.

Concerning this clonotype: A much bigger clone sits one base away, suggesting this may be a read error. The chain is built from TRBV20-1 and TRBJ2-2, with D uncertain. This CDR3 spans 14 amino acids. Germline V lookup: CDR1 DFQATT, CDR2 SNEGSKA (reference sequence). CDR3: CGAREVGNTGELFF. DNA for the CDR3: TGCGGTGCTAGAGAGGTGGGAAACACCGGGGAGCTGTTTTTT.